Listed below are T cell receptor beta chains from one sample, sequenced in a study of shared clonotypes between healthy human individuals. The method was immunoSEQ multiplex PCR; TCRdb's version includes in-frame clones alone and lacks a portion of them. Among millions of clones, less than 95% were seen once, and the ten largest hold about 1.1%. The specimen sequenced was naive CD8+ T cells sorted from blood. These receptors were taken from a man aged 18-30 years in good health. Both conserved end residues are part of each CDR3. A D gene is named only where the DNA matches it firmly. Clone size is not always given. Where it is, it says once, few, many or a class for expanded clones.

j_gene,abundance,d_gene,v_gene,CDR3nt,CDR3aa
TRBJ1-6,.,.,TRBV27,TGTGCCAGCAGCCCATTCCCCGATTCGATGAGCTCCTATAATTCACCCCTCCACTTT,CASSPFPDSMSSYNSPLHF
TRBJ2-7,.,TRBD1,TRBV13,TGTGCCAGCAGTTATACAGGGGCGAAGGGCTACGAGCAGTACTTC,CASSYTGAKGYEQYF
TRBJ2-7,.,.,TRBV5-1,TGCGCCAGCAGCTTTTCCGCTATAATACAGGGTTACGAGCAGTACTTC,CASSFSAIIQGYEQYF
TRBJ2-7,.,.,TRBV4-1,TGCGCCAGCAGCCAACACGGGATTACCTACGAGCAGTACTTC,CASSQHGITYEQYF
TRBJ2-1,.,.,TRBV4-3,TGCGCCAGCAGCCAAGAAGTATCGGGAGTAGGTCATGGAGAGCAGTTCTTC,CASSQEVSGVGHGEQFF
TRBJ1-5,.,.,TRBV2,TGTGCCAGCAACCCGGGCAATCAGCCCCAGCATTTT,CASNPGNQPQHF
TRBJ1-5,.,.,TRBV15,TGTGCCACCAGCCCGGCGGGGGGGTCGCAGCCCCAGCATTTT,CATSPAGGSQPQHF
TRBJ2-7,.,TRBD1,TRBV6-6,TGTGCCAGCAGTATGGGACAGGGGGGGACCCAGTCCCACTTC,CASSMGQGGTQSHF
TRBJ2-5,few,.,TRBV25-1,TGTGCCAGCAGTGATTGGGGGCTAGTGGAGACCCAGTACTTC,CASSDWGLVETQYF
TRBJ2-7,.,.,TRBV4-3,TGCGCCAGCAGCCAAGGGGCAGACTACGAGCAGTACTTC,CASSQGADYEQYF
TRBJ1-1,.,.,TRBV6-1,TGTGCCAGCAGTTCTTGGACGGTGGTCACTGAAGCTTTCTTT,CASSSWTVVTEAFF
TRBJ2-3,.,TRBD2,TRBV27,TGTGCCAGCAGTTTATCTAGCGGGTACACAGATACGCAGTATTTT,CASSLSSGYTDTQYF
TRBJ2-1,.,.,TRBV6-5,TGTGCCAGCAGTCCACTAGTTTCAAACAATGAGCAGTTCTTC,CASSPLVSNNEQFF
TRBJ2-3,.,.,TRBV6-5,TGTGCCAGCAGTTACAATAGCCCCTCGGATACGCAGTATTTT,CASSYNSPSDTQYF
TRBJ1-4,.,.,TRBV5-4,TGTGCCAGCAGCCCCGGGACCGCCAGCGGGGAAAAACTGTTTTTT,CASSPGTASGEKLFF
TRBJ2-7,.,.,TRBV19,TGTGCCAGTACCGCTGGTGGAGGGGGGTACGAGCAGTACTTC,CASTAGGGGYEQYF
TRBJ2-7,.,TRBD2,TRBV10-3,TGTGCCATCAGTCCGATCGGGGGGTCCTACGAGCAGTACTTC,CAISPIGGSYEQYF
TRBJ1-1,.,.,TRBV6-5,TGTGCCAGCAGTTACTCACGGACAGAGAATGAAGCTTTCTTT,CASSYSRTENEAFF
TRBJ1-4,.,.,TRBV25-1,TGTGCCAGCAGTGGCAGGCCAACTAATGAAAAACTGTTTTTT,CASSGRPTNEKLFF
TRBJ1-4,.,TRBD1,TRBV7-2,TGTGCCAGCAGCCAGGACAGGGAGGGACAAGGTGAAAAACTGTTTTTT,CASSQDREGQGEKLFF
TRBJ1-5,.,.,TRBV25-1,TGTGCCAGCAGTAAGGCCTCCAATCAGCCCCAGCATTTT,CASSKASNQPQHF
TRBJ2-7,.,TRBD1,TRBV10-3,TGTGCCATCAGTGCCCGGGACAGGGACTACGAGCAGTACTTC,CAISARDRDYEQYF
TRBJ2-7,.,TRBD1,TRBV6-6,TGTGCCAGCAGTCCCGCCGGGACAGGGTTCGAGCAGTACTTC,CASSPAGTGFEQYF
TRBJ2-3,.,TRBD1,TRBV18,TGTGCCAGCTCACCAGGGCAGGGGGCAGGCACAGATACGCAGTATTTT,CASSPGQGAGTDTQYF
TRBJ1-1,once,TRBD1,TRBV7-8,TGTGCCAGCAGCCTCGACAGGGGGGGCACTGAAGCTTTCTTT,CASSLDRGGTEAFF
TRBJ2-2,.,.,TRBV11-3,TGTGCCAGCAGTTATGGGGGACAAACCGGGGAGCTGTTTTTT,CASSYGGQTGELFF
TRBJ2-5,.,TRBD1,TRBV5-1,TGCGCCAGCAGCTTGGCGGAGACAGGGCCGAAAGAGACCCAGTACTTC,CASSLAETGPKETQYF
TRBJ2-3,.,.,TRBV4-1,TGCGCCAGCAGCCAAGGGCGTTACACAGATACGCAGTATTTT,CASSQGRYTDTQYF